This passage covers 20 T cell receptor beta chains from one sample sequenced in a study of cytomegalovirus exposure and HLA in healthy donors. The PCR used 60 Vbeta and 13 Jbeta primers. Only in-frame clones appear in the TCRdb table, and some are missing; sequencing was by immunoSEQ multiplex PCR. The sample yields 200,000 to 250,000 clones, more than 75% seen once. The sample was PBMCs. The receptors stem from a male donor in good health and CMV-seronegative.

The rearrangement uses TRBV2 and TRBJ2-7, with 7 bases identical to TRBD1. Germline V gene lookup returns CDR1 SNHLY and CDR2 FYNNEI. The CDR3 is 14 amino acids. V lost 5 bases, J lost 0 bases, and 4 bases stayed unmatched. The CDR3: CASSFTGDSYEQYF. In nucleotides, the CDR3 is TGTGCCAGCAGTTTCACAGGGGACTCCTACGAGCAGTACTTC.

The J gene is TRBJ2-3, the V gene TRBV27; a weak D match, TRBD1 (6 bases). Between the trimmed V and J ends, which lost 6 bases and 4 bases, there was a span of 20 bases. Germline loops: CDR1 MNHEY, CDR2 SMNVEV (reference sequence). The CDR3 is made up of 16 amino acids. The CDR3 coding sequence is TGTGCCAGCAGACACCTGGTTCCCAGGGGCCCAGATACGCAGTATTTT. It codes for CASRHLVPRGPDTQYF.

The J gene is TRBJ1-5, the V gene TRBV6-5; D is perhaps TRBD1 (6 bases). This CDR3 has 15 amino acids. The germline gives CDR1 MNHEY, CDR2 SVGAGI. V was cut by 0 bases and J by 6 bases, with 12 bases left in between. CDR3 DNA sequence: TGTGCCAGCAGTTACTCGGGGGCAGGGACTCAGCCCCAGCATTTT. It encodes CASSYSGAGTQPQHF.

The CDR3: CASSSPQGAKGNEQFF. In nucleotides, the CDR3 is TGTGCCAGCAGTTCCCCACAGGGGGCCAAGGGAAATGAGCAGTTCTTC. The gene calls are TRBV27 and TRBJ2-1; 9 nucleotides match TRBD1. J lost 7 bases, V lost 4 bases, and 11 bases had no gene match. Germline V gene sequence: CDR1 MNHEY, CDR2 SMNVEV (reference sequence). The CDR3 is made up of 16 amino acids.

This clone has only a few counts. This chain uses TRBV6-6 with TRBJ2-1; the D gene is possibly TRBD2 (5 bases). The CDR3 runs to 15 residues. Trimming removed 4 bases at V and 0 bases at J, with 10 bases between. In germline, CDR1 is MNHNY, CDR2 SVGAGI (reference sequence). The CDR3 DNA sequence: TGTGCCAGCAGTTCGACTACTAACTCCTACAATGAGCAGTTCTTC. It yields the protein CASSSTTNSYNEQFF.

V and J are TRBV10-1 and TRBJ2-2; TRBD2 matches 7 bases. V shed 0 bases and J 1 base; nucleotides not matched to a gene: 2. In germline, CDR1 is WNHNN, CDR2 SYGVQD (reference sequence). The length of the CDR3 is 16 residues. DNA of the CDR3: TGCGCCAGCAGTGAGTCAGCGGGGCTGAACACCGGGGAGCTGTTTTTT. Its protein product is CASSESAGLNTGELFF.

This clone was observed a handful of times. The chain combines TRBV7-3 with TRBJ1-1, with 7 bases lining up with TRBD1. Germline V gives CDR1 SGHTA, CDR2 FQGTGA. V shed 0 bases, J shed 8 bases, and the junction held 6 bases outside the gene matches. The CDR3 has 14 residues. Here the CDR3 DNA reads TGTGCCAGCAGCTTAACGTTCGGGACAGCGGAAGCTTTCTTT. Protein product: CASSLTFGTAEAFF. Full variable domain (rest looked up from reference TRBV7-3 and TRBJ1-1): GAGVSQTPSNKVTEKGKYVELRCDPISGHTALYWYRQSLGQGPEFLIYFQGTGAADDSGLPNDRFFAVRPEGSVSTLKIQRTERGDSAVYLCASSLTFGTAEAFFGQGTRLTVV.

V and J are TRBV6-5 and TRBJ2-1; 8 bases are a match to TRBD2. The CDR3 runs to 16 residues. Germline CDR1 is MNHEY and CDR2 is SVGAGI. V trimming: 2 bases; J trimming: 2 bases; junction bases outside the gene matches: 5. CDR3 coding DNA: TGTGCCAGCAGTTACCATACAGCGGGAGCCTACAATGAGCAGTTCTTC. This sequence encodes CASSYHTAGAYNEQFF.

V and J are TRBV19 and TRBJ2-7; TRBD1 is a possible D gene (6 bases). Germline CDR1 is LNHDA and CDR2 is SQIVND (reference sequence). The CDR3 is 15 amino acids. Trimming cost V 4 bases and J 1 base, with 14 bases left between them. The CDR3 region is CASSTLPGASYEQYF. For the CDR3, the DNA is TGTGCCAGTAGTACCCTCCCAGGGGCATCCTACGAGCAGTACTTC.

The chain couples TRBV6-5 to TRBJ2-7; 9 bases fit TRBD2. The trim removed 2 bases at V and 5 bases at J, leaving 4 bases unmatched. CDR3 length: 14 residues. Germline values: CDR1 MNHEY, CDR2 SVGAGI. As DNA, the CDR3 is TGTGCCAGCAGTTACCAGCGGGAGGTGGACGAGCAGTACTTC. Its protein product is CASSYQREVDEQYF.

The chain couples TRBV5-1 to TRBJ1-1; D remains unclear. Germline-derived CDR1 and CDR2 are SGHRS and YFSETQ. V lost 0 bases to trimming and J lost 1 base, with 10 bases between them. The CDR3 has 15 amino acids. The CDR3 region is CASSLAGVQNTEAFF. Here the CDR3 DNA reads TGCGCCAGCAGCTTGGCCGGGGTCCAGAACACTGAAGCTTTCTTT.

The table lists this clone with a count of one. The V gene is TRBV21-1, the J gene TRBJ1-2; the table's D call, TRBD1, was not checked against the DNA. TRBV21-1 is annotated as a pseudogene. CDR3 length equals 16 residues. CDR3 in amino acids: CASSTRRTGEAYGYTF. The CDR3 DNA reads TGTGCCAGCAGCACGAGGCGGACAGGGGAAGCCTATGGCTACACCTTC.

This clone was recorded only once. The chain carries TRBV6-6 and TRBJ2-7, with 7 nucleotides matching TRBD1. Losses at the gene ends were 11 bases for V and 5 bases for J; bases not matched to a gene: 9. This CDR3 spans 12 amino acids. Germline V gene sequence: CDR1 MNHNY, CDR2 SVGAGI (reference sequence). CDR3 sequence (DNA): TGTGCCTCCTGGGACAGACGAAACGAGCAGTACTTC. Translation gives CASWDRRNEQYF.

The table lists this clone with a count of one. The chain employs TRBV9 and TRBJ2-1; D perhaps matches TRBD2 (6 bases). Per germline, CDR1 SGDLS and CDR2 YYNGEE. The ends were cut back, 4 bases at V and 5 bases at J, with 19 bases in the middle. This CDR3 has 16 residues. The CDR3: CASSPHSKRVHNEQFF. CDR3 nucleotide sequence: TGTGCCAGCAGCCCCCACAGCAAGCGGGTACACAATGAGCAGTTCTTC. The entire variable domain, with the rest obtained from reference TRBV9 and TRBJ2-1, is as follows: DSGVTQTPKHLITATGQRVTLRCSPRSGDLSVYWYQQSLDQGLQFLIQYYNGEERAKGNILERFSAQQFPDLHSELNLSSLELGDSALYFCASSPHSKRVHNEQFFGPGTRLTVL.

The chain combines TRBV7-6 with TRBJ1-5, with a tentative D call TRBD1 (6 bases). This CDR3 spans 15 amino acids. Germline lookup yields CDR1 SGHVS and CDR2 FNYEAQ. V was clipped by 1 base and J by 3 bases, with 10 bases between them. CDR3 sequence reads: CASSLETGPNQPQHF. The DNA of the CDR3 is TGTGCCAGCAGCTTAGAGACAGGCCCCAATCAGCCCCAGCATTTT.

The CDR3 loop is CASSISASGVSTDTQYF. CDR3 coding DNA: TGTGCCAGTAGTATATCGGCTAGCGGGGTTAGCACAGATACGCAGTATTTT. The V gene is TRBV19, the J gene TRBJ2-3, with 9 bases that match TRBD2. The CDR3 covers 17 residues. Germline V gives CDR1 LNHDA, CDR2 SQIVND (reference sequence). J gave up 0 bases and V 2 bases, and 6 bases lay outside the gene matches.

The chain joins TRBV5-4 to TRBJ2-1, with 16 bases lining up with TRBD2. The CDR3 has 20 amino acids. CDR1 SGHNT and CDR2 YYREEE come from the germline V gene (reference sequence). Trimming at V came to 3 bases and at J to 2 bases, leaving 11 bases not matched to a gene. This CDR3 reads CASSSSGLAGGLPTYNEQFF. The CDR3 DNA sequence: TGTGCCAGCAGCTCTTCGGGACTAGCGGGAGGGCTCCCCACCTACAATGAGCAGTTCTTC.

The chain has TRBV19 and TRBJ1-1; possible D gene TRBD1, 6 bases. Trimming cost V 3 bases and J 0 bases, with 11 bases left between them. CDR3 length equals 15 residues. From germline, CDR1 is LNHDA and CDR2 SQIVND (reference sequence). CDR3 region: CASSIGQTMNTEAFF. The CDR3 region has the DNA TGTGCCAGTAGTATTGGACAGACCATGAACACTGAAGCTTTCTTT.

The chain is built from TRBV20-1 and TRBJ2-1; D remains unclear. Germline V CDR1 and CDR2: DFQATT, SNEGSKA (reference sequence). This CDR3 region has 11 residues. V was pared by 0 bases and J by 13 bases, with 10 bases between. The CDR3 bases are TGCAGTGCTAGAGATCGGGTAGTTCAGTTCTTC. Encoded protein: CSARDRVVQFF.

The V and J genes are TRBV6-1 and TRBJ1-1, with 7 bases matching TRBD1. Trimming took 10 bases from V and 4 from J; bases not matched to a gene: 15. The germline gives CDR1 MNHNS, CDR2 SASEGT. The CDR3 spans 15 residues. Here the CDR3 reads CATGDSWAIGTEAFF. CDR3 nucleotide sequence: TGTGCCACGGGGGACAGTTGGGCCATAGGCACTGAAGCTTTCTTT.